This TCR beta chain was identified in a study of cytomegalovirus exposure and HLA in healthy donors. General study findings and limits: Later analysis showed most CMV-associated TCR beta chains appearing HLA-restricted. Certain indistinguishable V segments, among them TRBV6-2 and TRBV6-3, were excluded. Common viral pathogens seemed to be connected with several of the most significant clusters, according to a later analysis.

There were likely unrecorded immune exposures, though donors were nominally healthy when sampled. The PCR employed 60 Vbeta primers together with 13 Jbeta primers. TCRdb's copy holds only in-frame clones and misses some; the assay was immunoSEQ multiplex PCR. The repertoire holds 65,000 to 95,000 clones, with 65% to 80% as singletons. Comments on this clone: Its antigen is not identified.

The CDR3 contains 17 residues. V was cut by 1 base and J by 7 bases, with 17 bases left in between. The germline V gene encodes CDR1 SGHDN and CDR2 FVKESK. V usage is TRBV14 and J usage is TRBJ1-6, with a tentative D call TRBD1 (6 bases). The receptor was derived from a man under 40 in good health and CMV-seronegative. Sequencing was performed on PBMCs. In DNA, the CDR3 is TGTGCCAGCAGCCAAGGAAGGGGTCGGACAGCCAATTCACCCCTCCACTTT. Translating gives CASSQGRGRTANSPLHF.